This is a list of T cell receptor beta chains from one sample in a study of CD4 T cells in relation to SARS-CoV-2 and coronaviruses. Their antigens remain unidentified. Repertoires were generated with immunoSEQ multiplex PCR, while TCRdb's copy carries only in-frame clones and drops some. In the table there are 41,000 or so clones, about 80% of which are singletons. Sequencing used naive CD4+ T cells from PBMCs, cultured in vitro. Receptor source: an adult with COVID-19. Both conserved end residues are part of each CDR3. The order of the fields is clone size, V gene, D gene, J gene, CDR3 protein, CDR3 DNA. The D gene is left open where the match is weak. Only part of the rows carry a size: once, few, many, or a class if the clone is expanded.

abundance: -
v_gene: TRBV5-1
d_gene: TRBD2
j_gene: TRBJ2-3
CDR3aa: CASSLAMVAGGHTDTQYF
CDR3nt: TGCGCCAGCAGCTTGGCCATGGTAGCGGGAGGGCACACAGATACGCAGTATTTT

abundance: few
v_gene: TRBV4-3
d_gene: -
j_gene: TRBJ1-1
CDR3aa: CASSQGLGRLGTEAFF
CDR3nt: TGCGCCAGCAGCCAAGGATTGGGGAGGTTGGGCACTGAAGCTTTCTTT

abundance: -
v_gene: TRBV7-2
d_gene: -
j_gene: TRBJ2-3
CDR3aa: CASSIGALADTQYF
CDR3nt: TGTGCCAGCAGCATCGGAGCCTTGGCAGATACGCAGTATTTT

abundance: -
v_gene: TRBV2
d_gene: TRBD1
j_gene: TRBJ1-4
CDR3aa: CASTQGTGRNEKLFF
CDR3nt: TGTGCCAGCACCCAAGGGACAGGTCGTAATGAAAAACTGTTTTTT

abundance: -
v_gene: TRBV25-1
d_gene: -
j_gene: TRBJ2-1
CDR3aa: CASSEYVRNEQFF
CDR3nt: TGTGCCAGCAGTGAATATGTCCGCAATGAGCAGTTCTTC

abundance: -
v_gene: TRBV5-1
d_gene: TRBD2
j_gene: TRBJ2-3
CDR3aa: CASSSLGGSTDTQYF
CDR3nt: TGCGCCAGCAGCTCCCTGGGGGGGAGCACAGATACGCAGTATTTT

abundance: -
v_gene: TRBV6-5
d_gene: -
j_gene: TRBJ2-1
CDR3aa: CASRSGQGGDEQFF
CDR3nt: TGTGCCAGCCGCTCTGGGCAGGGAGGCGATGAGCAGTTCTTC

abundance: -
v_gene: TRBV5-4
d_gene: -
j_gene: TRBJ2-1
CDR3aa: CASSPDASSYNEQFF
CDR3nt: TGTGCCAGCAGCCCCGACGCATCCTCCTACAATGAGCAGTTCTTC

abundance: -
v_gene: TRBV27
d_gene: -
j_gene: TRBJ2-3
CDR3aa: CASGDSRAESTDTQYF
CDR3nt: TGTGCCAGCGGGGATTCTCGAGCCGAAAGCACAGATACGCAGTATTTT

abundance: few
v_gene: TRBV7-2
d_gene: -
j_gene: TRBJ2-3
CDR3aa: CASSSGINTQYF
CDR3nt: TGTGCCAGCAGCTCTGGGATAAATACGCAGTATTTT

abundance: -
v_gene: TRBV4-3
d_gene: TRBD2
j_gene: TRBJ2-7
CDR3aa: CASSQDIKGLARRKQYF
CDR3nt: TGCGCCAGCAGCCAAGATATTAAGGGACTAGCGAGACGAAAGCAGTACTTC

abundance: -
v_gene: TRBV19
d_gene: TRBD1
j_gene: TRBJ1-5
CDR3aa: CASTQTPTGGNQPQHF
CDR3nt: TGTGCCAGTACTCAAACTCCTACAGGGGGAAATCAGCCCCAGCATTTT

abundance: -
v_gene: TRBV2
d_gene: TRBD1
j_gene: TRBJ2-3
CDR3aa: CASSPGQDTDTQYF
CDR3nt: TGTGCCAGCAGTCCTGGACAGGACACAGATACGCAGTATTTT

abundance: once
v_gene: TRBV28
d_gene: TRBD1
j_gene: TRBJ1-2
CDR3aa: CASSLPTKTGSYGYTF
CDR3nt: TGTGCCAGCAGCTTACCCACAAAGACAGGGAGCTATGGCTACACCTTC

abundance: few
v_gene: TRBV7-3
d_gene: TRBD1
j_gene: TRBJ1-3
CDR3aa: CASSTTGGSGNTIYF
CDR3nt: TGTGCCAGCAGCACGACAGGGGGCTCTGGAAACACCATATATTTT

abundance: -
v_gene: TRBV5-1
d_gene: -
j_gene: TRBJ2-1
CDR3aa: CASSVTRSSYNEQFF
CDR3nt: TGCGCCAGCAGCGTAACGAGGAGCTCCTACAATGAGCAGTTCTTC

abundance: -
v_gene: TRBV9
d_gene: -
j_gene: TRBJ2-2
CDR3aa: CASTVDGYTGELFF
CDR3nt: TGTGCCAGCACCGTCGACGGCTACACCGGGGAGCTGTTTTTT

abundance: -
v_gene: TRBV6-5
d_gene: TRBD1
j_gene: TRBJ2-7
CDR3aa: CASSYRQGDSYEQYF
CDR3nt: TGTGCCAGCAGTTACCGGCAGGGGGATTCCTACGAGCAGTACTTC

abundance: -
v_gene: TRBV3-1/TRBV3-2
d_gene: -
j_gene: TRBJ1-5
CDR3aa: CASSQTGQPQHF
CDR3nt: TGTGCCAGCAGCCAAACAGGGCAGCCCCAGCATTTT

abundance: -
v_gene: TRBV18
d_gene: -
j_gene: TRBJ1-3
CDR3aa: CASSPTDSGNTIYF
CDR3nt: TGTGCCAGCTCACCCACCGACTCTGGAAACACCATATATTTT

abundance: few
v_gene: TRBV14
d_gene: TRBD2
j_gene: TRBJ2-7
CDR3aa: CASSQAASGTYEQYF
CDR3nt: TGTGCCAGCAGCCAAGCGGCTAGCGGGACGTACGAGCAGTACTTC

abundance: once
v_gene: TRBV5-1
d_gene: -
j_gene: TRBJ2-2
CDR3aa: CASSLVGTLNTGELFF
CDR3nt: TGCGCCAGCAGCTTGGTTGGGACTCTGAACACCGGGGAGCTGTTTTTT

abundance: -
v_gene: TRBV6-5
d_gene: TRBD1
j_gene: TRBJ1-2
CDR3aa: CASSFIPTGGDYGYTF
CDR3nt: TGTGCCAGCAGTTTCATCCCGACAGGGGGCGACTATGGCTACACCTTC

abundance: -
v_gene: TRBV11-2
d_gene: -
j_gene: TRBJ2-6
CDR3aa: CASSLVIQGSGANVLTF
CDR3nt: TGTGCCAGCAGCTTAGTTATACAGGGTTCTGGGGCCAACGTCCTGACTTTC

abundance: -
v_gene: TRBV27
d_gene: TRBD2
j_gene: TRBJ2-4
CDR3aa: CASSLGGGRVTKNIQYF
CDR3nt: TGTGCCAGCAGTTTGGGGGGAGGGAGGGTGACCAAAAACATTCAGTACTTC

abundance: -
v_gene: TRBV28
d_gene: TRBD1
j_gene: TRBJ1-1
CDR3aa: CASRPTGIITEAFF
CDR3nt: TGTGCCAGCAGACCGACAGGGATTATCACTGAAGCTTTCTTT

abundance: -
v_gene: TRBV28
d_gene: -
j_gene: TRBJ1-4
CDR3aa: CASSDPGTLFRGKLFF
CDR3nt: TGTGCCAGCAGTGATCCTGGGACACTTTTTAGGGGGAAACTGTTTTTT

abundance: -
v_gene: TRBV7-8
d_gene: TRBD2
j_gene: TRBJ2-7
CDR3aa: CASSLAMGLENYEQYF
CDR3nt: TGTGCCAGCAGCTTAGCGATGGGACTAGAGAACTACGAGCAGTACTTC

abundance: -
v_gene: TRBV10-3
d_gene: -
j_gene: TRBJ2-5
CDR3aa: CAISESLGEQETQYF
CDR3nt: TGTGCCATCAGTGAGTCTCTGGGTGAACAAGAGACCCAGTACTTC

abundance: -
v_gene: TRBV28
d_gene: TRBD2
j_gene: TRBJ2-5
CDR3aa: CASSLAGASAPQETQYF
CDR3nt: TGTGCCAGCAGCCTAGCGGGAGCGTCGGCACCCCAAGAGACCCAGTACTTC

abundance: -
v_gene: TRBV21-1
d_gene: -
j_gene: TRBJ2-2
CDR3aa: CASSKEDAVNTGELFF
CDR3nt: TGTGCCAGCAGCAAAGAGGATGCAGTGAACACCGGGGAGCTGTTTTTT

abundance: -
v_gene: TRBV28
d_gene: TRBD1
j_gene: TRBJ1-6
CDR3aa: CASSWDRNSPLHF
CDR3nt: TGTGCCAGCAGCTGGGACAGGAATTCACCCCTCCACTTT

abundance: -
v_gene: TRBV3-1/TRBV3-2
d_gene: TRBD1
j_gene: TRBJ2-7
CDR3aa: CASSPTRTGGLEQYF
CDR3nt: TGTGCCAGCAGCCCTACGCGGACAGGGGGACTCGAGCAGTACTTC

abundance: few
v_gene: TRBV27
d_gene: -
j_gene: TRBJ1-2
CDR3aa: CARMGGTPRSNYGYTF
CDR3nt: TGTGCTAGAATGGGGGGAACGCCGCGGTCTAACTATGGCTACACCTTC

abundance: -
v_gene: TRBV28
d_gene: -
j_gene: TRBJ1-5
CDR3aa: CASSLWGDSNQPQHF
CDR3nt: TGTGCCAGCAGTTTATGGGGGGATAGCAATCAGCCCCAGCATTTT

abundance: -
v_gene: TRBV12-3/TRBV12-4
d_gene: -
j_gene: TRBJ1-1
CDR3aa: CASSRSQNTEAFF
CDR3nt: TGTGCCAGCAGTCGGTCGCAGAACACTGAAGCTTTCTTT

abundance: -
v_gene: TRBV3-1/TRBV3-2
d_gene: -
j_gene: TRBJ2-5
CDR3aa: CASSQGAETQYF
CDR3nt: TGTGCCAGCAGCCAGGGGGCAGAGACCCAGTACTTC